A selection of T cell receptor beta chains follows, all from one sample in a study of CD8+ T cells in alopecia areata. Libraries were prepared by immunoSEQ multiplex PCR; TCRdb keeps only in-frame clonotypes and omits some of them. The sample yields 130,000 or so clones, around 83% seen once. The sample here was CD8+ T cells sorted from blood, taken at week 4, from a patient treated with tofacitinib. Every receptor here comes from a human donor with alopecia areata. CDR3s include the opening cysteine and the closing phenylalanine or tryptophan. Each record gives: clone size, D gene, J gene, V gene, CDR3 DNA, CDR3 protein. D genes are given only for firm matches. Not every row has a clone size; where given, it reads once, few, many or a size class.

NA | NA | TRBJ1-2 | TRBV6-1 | TGTGCCAGCAGTGAACTCCCCGAGCTTTTAGGCTACACCTTC | CASSELPELLGYTF
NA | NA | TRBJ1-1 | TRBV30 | TGTGCCTGGAATTGGGGGGGCATGAACACTGAAGCTTTCTTT | CAWNWGGMNTEAFF
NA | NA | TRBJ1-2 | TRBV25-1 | TGTGCCAGCAGGGGGGGGACGGGCTACACCTTC | CASRGGTGYTF
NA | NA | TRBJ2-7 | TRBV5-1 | TGCGCCAGCACCCTGGGGGAGGCCTACGAGCAGTACTTC | CASTLGEAYEQYF
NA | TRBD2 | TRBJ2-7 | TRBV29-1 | TGCAGCGGGGGAGGGCCCCTGTTGGCCGAGCAGTACTTC | CSGGGPLLAEQYF
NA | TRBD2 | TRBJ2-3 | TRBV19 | TGTGCCACGGCTTCTGCGGGAGACTTCACAGATACGCAGTATTTT | CATASAGDFTDTQYF
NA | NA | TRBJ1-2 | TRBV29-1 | TGCAGCGTTGAGGCGTTCACCGGCGAAACTTATGGCTACACCTTC | CSVEAFTGETYGYTF
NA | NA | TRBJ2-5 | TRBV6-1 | TGTGCCAGCAGTGAAAACAGCCTGGGGTGGGAGACCCAGTACTTC | CASSENSLGWETQYF
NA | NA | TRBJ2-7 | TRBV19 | TGTGCCAGTAGTATAGGCATAGGGCTGTACGAGCAGTACTTC | CASSIGIGLYEQYF
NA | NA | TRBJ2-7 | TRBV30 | TGTGCCTGGAGTCCAGGGGACACCTACGAGCAGTACTTC | CAWSPGDTYEQYF
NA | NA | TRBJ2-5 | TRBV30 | TGTGCCTGGAGTGGGGCCGGCCGAGGAACCCAGTACTTC | CAWSGAGRGTQYF
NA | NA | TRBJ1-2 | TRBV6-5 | TGTGCCAGCAGTAAAGACCCCACAGGGAACTATGGCTACACCTTC | CASSKDPTGNYGYTF
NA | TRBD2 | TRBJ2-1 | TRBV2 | TGTGCCAGCAGGGAAACTAGCGGCTCCCCCAATGAGCAGTTCTTC | CASRETSGSPNEQFF
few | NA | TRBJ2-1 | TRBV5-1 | TGCGCCAGCAGCCCGCTAGATTACAATGAGCAGTTCTTC | CASSPLDYNEQFF
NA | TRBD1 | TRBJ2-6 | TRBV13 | TGTGCCAGCAGCCTCGGACAGGGGGCAGGAACTGGGGCCAACGTCCTGACTTTC | CASSLGQGAGTGANVLTF
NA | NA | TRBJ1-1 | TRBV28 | TGTGCCAGCAGTTACTCGGACGAAGCTTTCTTT | CASSYSDEAFF
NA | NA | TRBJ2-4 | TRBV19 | TGTGCCAGTACGCCCCGGGGGCCAGGGTCGGTCAAAAACATTCAGTACTTC | CASTPRGPGSVKNIQYF
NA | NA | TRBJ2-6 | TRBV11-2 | TGTGCCAGCAGCTTTTTTGACTCTGGGGCCAACGTCCTGACTTTC | CASSFFDSGANVLTF
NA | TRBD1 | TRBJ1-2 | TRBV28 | TGTGCCAGCAGTGACGGACAGGGGCATGGCTACACCTTC | CASSDGQGHGYTF
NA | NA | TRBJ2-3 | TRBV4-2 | TGTGCCAGCAGCCAAGGGCAGGGGGGCCAAGATACGCAGTATTTT | CASSQGQGGQDTQYF
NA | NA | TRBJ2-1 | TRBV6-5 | TGTGCCAGCAGTTACGTGGGAGGATCCTACAATGAGCAGTTCTTC | CASSYVGGSYNEQFF
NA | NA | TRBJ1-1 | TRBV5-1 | TGCGCCAGCAGCTTGCGGACGGTGGGCACTGAAGCTTTCTTT | CASSLRTVGTEAFF
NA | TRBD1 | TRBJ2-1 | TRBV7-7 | TGTGCCAGCAGCCTCTACGGGACAGGGAATGAGCAGTTCTTC | CASSLYGTGNEQFF
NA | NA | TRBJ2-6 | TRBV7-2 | TGTGCCAGCAGCTCGTCGGGGTATTCTGGGGCCAACGTCCTGACTTTC | CASSSSGYSGANVLTF
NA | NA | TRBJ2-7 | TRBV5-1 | TGCGCCAGCAGCCCGGGGACCCCCTACGAGCAGTACTTC | CASSPGTPYEQYF
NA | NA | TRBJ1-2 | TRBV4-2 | TGTGCCAGCAGCCCCGATGGGCAACGATCTAACTATGGCTACACCTTC | CASSPDGQRSNYGYTF